Below are 23 T cell receptor beta chains sequenced from a single sample in a study of cytomegalovirus exposure and HLA in healthy donors. PCR involved 60 Vbeta and 13 Jbeta primers. The table came from immunoSEQ multiplex PCR; TCRdb's copy has only in-frame clones and leaves some out. The table lists some 110,000 clones. The sample consisted of PBMCs. The receptors come from a man younger than 35 in good health and CMV-seronegative.

The J gene is TRBJ1-5, the V gene TRBV30; 7 positions agree with TRBD1. The CDR3 consists of 16 residues. V lost 0 bases, J lost 1 base, and 6 bases stayed unmatched. CDR1 and CDR2 from the germline V gene are GTSNPN and SVGIG (reference sequence). The CDR3 sequence is CAWSVPTGASNQPQHF. The CDR3 nucleotides are TGTGCCTGGAGTGTACCCACAGGGGCGAGCAATCAGCCCCAGCATTTT.

The J gene is TRBJ1-1, the V gene TRBV10-3; no reliable D call. V shed 8 bases and J shed 3 bases, with 16 bases lying between them. Per germline, CDR1 ENHRY and CDR2 SYGVKD. The CDR3 spans 14 residues. This CDR3 is CAISVSGGDTEAFF. The CDR3 DNA follows: TGTGCCATCTCTGTGTCGGGCGGGGACACTGAAGCTTTCTTT.

The V and J genes are TRBV13 and TRBJ1-1; TRBD1 matches at 8 bases. CDR1 and CDR2 from the germline V gene are PRHDT and FYEKMQ (reference sequence). The CDR3 has 16 residues. V lost 4 bases to trimming and J lost 4 bases; unmatched junction nucleotides: 11. For the CDR3, the DNA is TGTGCCAGCAGCTCCAACCTCGGACAGGGACCCACTGAAGCTTTCTTT. Encoded protein: CASSSNLGQGPTEAFF. The whole variable domain, remainder taken from reference TRBV13 and TRBJ1-1, is AAGVIQSPRHLIKEKRETATLKCYPIPRHDTVYWYQQGPGQDPQFLISFYEKMQSDKGSIPDRFSAQQFSDYHSELNMSSLELGDSALYFCASSSNLGQGPTEAFFGQGTRLTVV.

The chain combines TRBV18 with TRBJ1-5; 10 nucleotides line up with TRBD1. Germline CDR1 is KGHSH and CDR2 is LQKENI. The ends lost 3 bases at V and 7 bases at J; junction bases unmatched: 3. The CDR3 consists of 14 residues. For the CDR3, the DNA is TGTGCCAGCTCACCGGGACAGGGGACCCAGCCCCAGCATTTT. As protein: CASSPGQGTQPQHF. Variable domain in full (rest from reference TRBV18 and TRBJ1-5): NAGVMQNPRHLVRRRGQEARLRCSPMKGHSHVYWYRQLPEEGLKFMVYLQKENIIDESGMPKERFSAEFPKEGPSILRIQQVVRGDSAAYFCASSPGQGTQPQHFGDGTRLSIL.

This rearrangement joins TRBV18 to TRBJ1-4, with TRBD1 matching over 8 bases. CDR1 is KGHSH and CDR2 is LQKENI in the germline V gene. V lost 4 bases to trimming and J lost 6 bases; unmatched junction nucleotides: 7. The CDR3 totals 15 residues. The CDR3 loop is CASSLLTGGDEKLFF. Here the CDR3 DNA reads TGTGCCAGCTCACTTCTCACAGGGGGTGATGAAAAACTGTTTTTT.

V and J are TRBV18 and TRBJ2-5; 8 nucleotides agree with TRBD2. Unmatched junction bases numbered 5, after V lost 4 bases and J lost 4 bases. Germline loops: CDR1 KGHSH, CDR2 LQKENI. This CDR3 region has 14 residues. The CDR3 DNA is TGTGCCAGCTCACGGAGCGGGAGTTCAGAGACCCAGTACTTC. Translating it yields CASSRSGSSETQYF.

J is TRBJ2-7 and V is TRBV18; no definite D call. The germline CDR1 and CDR2 sequences are KGHSH and LQKENI. The CDR3 sequence is 15 residues long. Trimming left V 2 bases short and J 1 base short, with 12 bases between. The CDR3 bases are TGTGCCAGCTCACCATCGCAGTCGATATCCTACGAGCAGTACTTC. Translation: CASSPSQSISYEQYF.

As concerns this clone: Distinct nucleotide sequences in the sample also encode this CDR3. This sequence joins TRBV6-1 and TRBJ2-2; no reliable D call. Germline V gene sequence: CDR1 MNHNS, CDR2 SASEGT. Trimming took 0 bases from V and 5 from J, leaving 7 bases between them. The CDR3 has 14 amino acids. CDR3 amino acids: CASSEAPGTGELFF. The CDR3 DNA sequence: TGTGCCAGCAGTGAAGCGCCAGGAACCGGGGAGCTGTTTTTT.

This chain uses TRBV6-5 with TRBJ1-1; D perhaps matches TRBD1 (5 bases). The CDR3 spans 15 residues. The germline V and J ends were trimmed by 5 bases and 3 bases, with 16 bases remaining between them. Looked up from germline, CDR1 is MNHEY and CDR2 is SVGAGI. The CDR3 reads CASSLGRFGDTEAFF. The CDR3 coding sequence is TGTGCCAGCAGTCTGGGGCGGTTTGGTGACACTGAAGCTTTCTTT.

This chain links TRBV27 with TRBJ1-2; D not certain. The V end was cut by 6 bases, the J end by 4 bases, with 15 bases between. CDR1 MNHEY and CDR2 SMNVEV come from the germline V gene (reference sequence). The CDR3 sequence is 14 residues long. The CDR3 DNA follows: TGTGCCAGCAGGCCCAGCTCCACTATCTATGGCTACACCTTC. Amino acid sequence: CASRPSSTIYGYTF.

The chain links TRBV5-1 to TRBJ2-7; 13 bases fit TRBD2. Trimming took 7 bases from V and 5 from J; bases not matched to a gene: 15. The CDR3 contains 17 residues. CDR1 is SGHRS, CDR2 YFSETQ, per germline. In DNA, the CDR3 is TGCGCCAGCGGCCTACTAGCGGGAGGGCCGATAGTACACGAGCAGTACTTC. Translating gives CASGLLAGGPIVHEQYF.

The V and J genes are TRBV7-7 and TRBJ2-2, with TRBD1 matching over 8 bases. CDR1 and CDR2 from the germline V gene are SSHAT and FNYEAQ (reference sequence). The CDR3 loop spans 15 amino acids. The V and J ends lost 1 base and 6 bases, in that order; junction bases with no gene match: 4. The CDR3 DNA sequence: TGTGCCAGCAGCTTAGGGACAGGGCTCCCCGGGGAGCTGTTTTTT. Translated: CASSLGTGLPGELFF.

This chain joins TRBV6-5 and TRBJ2-7; TRBD1 aligns across 7 bases. The CDR3 covers 13 residues. Unmatched junction bases numbered 9, after V lost 7 bases and J lost 6 bases. CDR1 is MNHEY and CDR2 is SVGAGI in the germline V gene. CDR3 sequence: CASIGTGAAEQYF. CDR3 nucleotides: TGTGCCAGCATTGGAACAGGGGCCGCCGAGCAGTACTTC.

V usage is TRBV28 and J usage is TRBJ2-7; 8 bases are shared with TRBD1. Trimming removed 5 bases from V and 9 bases from J; junction bases left unmatched: 6. Germline V gene sequence: CDR1 MDHEN, CDR2 SYDVKM. The CDR3 spans 12 residues. The chain's CDR3 is CASSLRTGRQYF. CDR3 sequence (DNA): TGTGCCAGCAGTCTACGGACAGGGCGGCAGTACTTC.

The rearrangement links TRBV28 to TRBJ2-7, with a tentative D call TRBD1 (6 bases). Germline CDR1 MDHEN, CDR2 SYDVKM. This CDR3 has 15 amino acids. The V and J ends lost 3 bases and 4 bases respectively, with 16 bases between them. CDR3 DNA: TGTGCCAGCAGTTTTCTCGGGGAAGGGACATACGAGCAGTACTTC. This codes for CASSFLGEGTYEQYF.

The rearrangement uses TRBV7-9 and TRBJ1-2; 7 nucleotides match TRBD1. CDR3 length: 18 amino acids. Losses at the gene ends were 2 bases for V and 5 bases for J; bases not matched to a gene: 17. Germline V gives CDR1 SEHNR, CDR2 FQNEAQ (reference sequence). The CDR3 DNA follows: TGTGCCAGCAGCTTATCCTCCGGGACAGCCACCTTGCAATATGGCTACACCTTC. Protein sequence: CASSLSSGTATLQYGYTF.

The gene calls are TRBV6-1 and TRBJ1-2, with D unresolved. Germline V lookup: CDR1 MNHNS, CDR2 SASEGT. CDR3 length: 13 amino acids. Trimming stripped 3 bases from V and 2 bases from J, with 7 bases between. The CDR3 is CASSESANYGYTF. DNA for the CDR3: TGTGCCAGCAGTGAGAGTGCCAACTATGGCTACACCTTC.

V and J are TRBV15 and TRBJ2-6; possible D gene TRBD1, 6 bases. Germline V gives CDR1 LNHNV, CDR2 YYDKDF (reference sequence). CDR3 size: 17 residues. The V end lost 4 bases, the J end lost 1 base, and 14 bases lay between the germline ends. CDR3 sequence: CATSKIQGLSGANVLTF. The CDR3 region has the DNA TGTGCCACCAGCAAAATACAGGGTTTATCTGGGGCCAACGTCCTGACTTTC.

V and J are TRBV5-1 and TRBJ2-7, with a tentative D call TRBD2 (6 bases). The germline CDR1 and CDR2 sequences are SGHRS and YFSETQ. Trimming took 7 bases from V and 2 from J, leaving 13 bases between them. The CDR3 is 13 residues long. CDR3 amino acids: CASHPAGTYEQYF. The CDR3 DNA is TGCGCCAGCCATCCGGCGGGGACCTACGAGCAGTACTTC.

This chain uses TRBV28 with TRBJ1-2; 7 positions agree with TRBD1. The CDR3 is made up of 12 amino acids. Germline V lookup: CDR1 MDHEN, CDR2 SYDVKM. The V segment lost 5 bases and the J segment 5 bases; nucleotides outside the gene matches: 2. The CDR3 sequence: CASSPQGYGYTF. The CDR3 bases are TGTGCCAGCAGTCCACAGGGGTATGGCTACACCTTC.

This chain connects TRBV7-9 to TRBJ1-5; D gene ambiguous. The length of the CDR3 is 12 residues. Germline CDR1 SEHNR, CDR2 FQNEAQ (reference sequence). Trimming took 5 bases from V and 5 from J, leaving 7 bases between them. CDR3 in DNA: TGTGCCAGCAGCCTGCGAGATCAGCCCCAGCATTTT. Amino acid sequence: CASSLRDQPQHF.

This rearrangement joins TRBV13 to TRBJ2-2; 12 nucleotides line up with TRBD2. The trim removed 5 bases at V and 7 bases at J, leaving 14 bases unmatched. The CDR3 runs 18 residues. Germline V gives CDR1 PRHDT, CDR2 FYEKMQ (reference sequence). The CDR3 spells CASSLLLAGGRAGGELFF. The CDR3 DNA reads as TGTGCCAGCAGCCTCCTACTAGCGGGAGGTCGAGCGGGCGGGGAGCTGTTTTTT.

The CDR3 loop is CASSPATGFSGNTIYF. In DNA, the CDR3 is TGTGCCAGCTCACCCGCTACAGGATTCTCTGGAAACACCATATATTTT. The genes are TRBV18 and TRBJ1-3; possibly TRBD1 for D (5 bases). The CDR3 has 16 residues. V was clipped by 3 bases and J by 0 bases, with 12 bases between them. The germline V gene has CDR1 KGHSH and CDR2 LQKENI.